This entry concerns a single T cell receptor (beta chain). Its antigen is still unknown. This specimen belongs to a study of T cell responses to AZD1222 COVID-19 vaccine. The study's findings and limits: Repertoire collection took place solely once the T cell response had peaked. In the spike-specific TCR repertoire, nearly half reportedly target unmutated variant regions. The span of vaccine-associated CD4 TCRs extended across spike, with dominance at 160-218 and 743-854. The donors showed a predominance of white British ancestry and of females, with possible underestimation of clonal diversity.

The CDR3 contains 15 residues. V dropped 7 bases and J dropped 2 bases, with 15 bases sitting between them. Germline assignment: CDR1 MNHEY and CDR2 SMNVEV (reference sequence). Assay: immunoSEQ multiplex PCR; the TCRdb copy retains only in-frame clones and omits some. The sample comprises 45,000 or so clones, around 90% of which are singletons, and about 1.1% rests with the top ten. The receptor was isolated from an adult who received the AZD1222 COVID-19 vaccine. The material sequenced was peripheral blood, taken 28 days after the second AZD1222 dose. The J gene is TRBJ2-1, the V gene TRBV27, with D possibly TRBD2 on 6 matching bases. In nucleotides, the CDR3 is TGTGCCAGCATCAAGACTAGTTCAACCTACAATGAGCAGTTCTTC. Translating gives CASIKTSSTYNEQFF.